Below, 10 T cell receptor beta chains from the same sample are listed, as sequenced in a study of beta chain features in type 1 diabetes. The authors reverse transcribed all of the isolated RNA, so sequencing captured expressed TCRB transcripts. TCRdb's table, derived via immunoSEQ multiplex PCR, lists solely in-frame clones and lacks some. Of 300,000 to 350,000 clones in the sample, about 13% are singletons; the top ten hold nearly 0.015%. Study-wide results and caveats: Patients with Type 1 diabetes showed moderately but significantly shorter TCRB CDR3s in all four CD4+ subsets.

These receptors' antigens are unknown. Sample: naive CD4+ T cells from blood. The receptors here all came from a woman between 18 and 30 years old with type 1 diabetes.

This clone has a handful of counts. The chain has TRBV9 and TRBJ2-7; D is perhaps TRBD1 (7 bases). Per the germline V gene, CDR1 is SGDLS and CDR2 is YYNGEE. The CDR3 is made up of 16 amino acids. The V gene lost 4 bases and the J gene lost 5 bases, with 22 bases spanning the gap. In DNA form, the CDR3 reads TGTGCCAGCAGCCTGACAGGGAGCCCTGCGGGGAACGAGCAGTACTTC. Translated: CASSLTGSPAGNEQYF.

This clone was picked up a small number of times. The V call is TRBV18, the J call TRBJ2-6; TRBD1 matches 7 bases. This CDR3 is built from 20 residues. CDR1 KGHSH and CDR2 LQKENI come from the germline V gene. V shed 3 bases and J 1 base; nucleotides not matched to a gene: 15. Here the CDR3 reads CASSPRLQGRGESGANVLTF. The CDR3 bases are TGTGCCAGCTCACCGCGCCTACAGGGGAGAGGGGAATCTGGGGCCAACGTCCTGACTTTC.

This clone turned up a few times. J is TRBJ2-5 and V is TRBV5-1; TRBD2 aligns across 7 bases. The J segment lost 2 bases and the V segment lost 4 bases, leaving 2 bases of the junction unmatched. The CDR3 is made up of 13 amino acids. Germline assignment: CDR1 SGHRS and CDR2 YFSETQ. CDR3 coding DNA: TGCGCCAGCAGCGCAGCGGGACAAGAGACCCAGTACTTC. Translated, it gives CASSAAGQETQYF.

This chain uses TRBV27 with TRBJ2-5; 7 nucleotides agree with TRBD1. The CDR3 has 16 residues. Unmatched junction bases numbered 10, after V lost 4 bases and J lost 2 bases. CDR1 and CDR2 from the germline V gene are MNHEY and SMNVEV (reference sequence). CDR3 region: CASSSLRTDRQETQYF. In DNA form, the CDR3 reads TGTGCCAGCAGTTCCCTCCGAACGGACAGGCAAGAGACCCAGTACTTC.

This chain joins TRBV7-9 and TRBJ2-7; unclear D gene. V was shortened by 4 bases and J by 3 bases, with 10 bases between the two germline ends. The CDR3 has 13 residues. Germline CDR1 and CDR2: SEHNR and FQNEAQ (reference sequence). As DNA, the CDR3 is TGTGCCAGCAGCTCCGAGCGCCACTACGAGCAGTACTTC. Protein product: CASSSERHYEQYF.

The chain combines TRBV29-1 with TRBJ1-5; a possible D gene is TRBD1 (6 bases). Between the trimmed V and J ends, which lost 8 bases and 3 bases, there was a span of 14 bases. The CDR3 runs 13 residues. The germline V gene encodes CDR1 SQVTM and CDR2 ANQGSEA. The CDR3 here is CSTRDTLNQPQHF. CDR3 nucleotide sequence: TGCAGCACCCGGGACACCCTCAATCAGCCCCAGCATTTT.

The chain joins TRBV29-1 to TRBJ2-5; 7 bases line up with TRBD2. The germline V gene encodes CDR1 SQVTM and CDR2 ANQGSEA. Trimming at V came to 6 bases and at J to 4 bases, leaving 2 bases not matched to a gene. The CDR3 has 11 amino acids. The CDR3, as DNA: TGCAGCGTCCCGGGGGGAGAGACCCAGTACTTC. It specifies CSVPGGETQYF.

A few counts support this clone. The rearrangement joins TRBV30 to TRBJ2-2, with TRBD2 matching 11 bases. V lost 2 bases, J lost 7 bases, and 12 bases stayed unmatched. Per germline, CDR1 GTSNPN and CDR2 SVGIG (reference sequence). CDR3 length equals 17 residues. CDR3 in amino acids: CAWSPSLTSGNVGELFF. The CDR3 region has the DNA TGTGCCTGGAGTCCCTCCCTGACTAGCGGGAATGTCGGGGAGCTGTTTTTT. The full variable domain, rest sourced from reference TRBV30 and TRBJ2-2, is SQTIHQWPATLVQPVGSPLSLECTVEGTSNPNLYWYRQAAGRGLQLLFYSVGIGQISSEVPQNLSASRPQDRQFILSSKKLLLSDSGFYLCAWSPSLTSGNVGELFFGEGSRLTVL.

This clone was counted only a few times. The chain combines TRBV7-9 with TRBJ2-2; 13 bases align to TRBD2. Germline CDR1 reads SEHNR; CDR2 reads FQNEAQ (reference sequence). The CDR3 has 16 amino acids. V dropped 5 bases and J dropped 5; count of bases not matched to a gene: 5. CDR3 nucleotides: TGTGCCAGCAGCCCAGGACTAGCGGGAGTTACCGGGGAGCTGTTTTTT. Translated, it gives CASSPGLAGVTGELFF.

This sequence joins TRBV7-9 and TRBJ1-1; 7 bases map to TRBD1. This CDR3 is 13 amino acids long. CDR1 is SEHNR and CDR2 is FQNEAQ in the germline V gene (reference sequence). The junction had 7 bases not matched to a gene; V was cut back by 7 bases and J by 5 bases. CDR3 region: CASIRDSQTEAFF. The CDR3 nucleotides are TGTGCCAGCATCCGGGACAGCCAGACTGAAGCTTTCTTT.